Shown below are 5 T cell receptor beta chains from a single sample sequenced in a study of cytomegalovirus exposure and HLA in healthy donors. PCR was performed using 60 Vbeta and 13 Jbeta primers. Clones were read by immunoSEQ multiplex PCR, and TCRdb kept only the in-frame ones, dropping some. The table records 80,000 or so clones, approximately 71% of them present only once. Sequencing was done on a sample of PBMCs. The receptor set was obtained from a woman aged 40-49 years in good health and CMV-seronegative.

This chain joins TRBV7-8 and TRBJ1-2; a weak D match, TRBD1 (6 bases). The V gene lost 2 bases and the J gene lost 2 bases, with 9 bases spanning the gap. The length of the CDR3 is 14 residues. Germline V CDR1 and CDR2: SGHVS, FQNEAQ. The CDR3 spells CASSLRTDNYGYTF. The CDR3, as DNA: TGTGCCAGCAGCTTACGGACAGACAACTATGGCTACACCTTC. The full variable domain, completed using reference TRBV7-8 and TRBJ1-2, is GAGVSQSPRYKVAKRGQDVALRCDPISGHVSLFWYQQALGQGPEFLTYFQNEAQLDKSGLPSDRFFAERPEGSVSTLKIQRTQQEDSAVYLCASSLRTDNYGYTFGSGTRLTVV.

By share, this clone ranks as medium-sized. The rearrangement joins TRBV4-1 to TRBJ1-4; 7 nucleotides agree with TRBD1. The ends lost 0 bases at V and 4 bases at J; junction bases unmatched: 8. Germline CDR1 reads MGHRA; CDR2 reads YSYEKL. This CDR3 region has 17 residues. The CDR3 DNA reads TGCGCCAGCAGCCAAGATTTCGGAGGGGGCTATAATGAAAAACTGTTTTTT. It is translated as CASSQDFGGGYNEKLFF.

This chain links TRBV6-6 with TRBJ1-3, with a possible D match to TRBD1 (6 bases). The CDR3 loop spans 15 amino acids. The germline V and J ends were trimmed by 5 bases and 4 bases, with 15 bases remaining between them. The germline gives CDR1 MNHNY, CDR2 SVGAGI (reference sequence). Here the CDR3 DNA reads TGTGCCAGCAGTAACCCCGGGACACGAGGAAACACCATATATTTT. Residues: CASSNPGTRGNTIYF.

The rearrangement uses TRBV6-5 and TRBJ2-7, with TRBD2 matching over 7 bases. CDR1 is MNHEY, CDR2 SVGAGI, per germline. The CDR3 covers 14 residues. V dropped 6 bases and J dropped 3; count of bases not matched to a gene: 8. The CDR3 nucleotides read TGTGCCAGCAGATCGGACAAGCGGGACTACGAGCAGTACTTC. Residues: CASRSDKRDYEQYF.

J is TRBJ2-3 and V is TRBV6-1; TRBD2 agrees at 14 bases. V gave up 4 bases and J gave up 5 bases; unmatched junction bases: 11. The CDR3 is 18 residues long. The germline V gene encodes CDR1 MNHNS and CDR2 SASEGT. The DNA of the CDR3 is TGTGCCAGCAGTGTCGTCGGACTAGCGGGGGGTCGAGGAGATACGCAGTATTTT. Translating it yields CASSVVGLAGGRGDTQYF.